The 30 T cell receptor beta chains presented below share a single source sample, sequenced in a study of cytomegalovirus exposure and HLA in healthy donors. It was with 60 Vbeta and 13 Jbeta primers that the PCR ran. TCRdb's table, derived via immunoSEQ multiplex PCR, lists solely in-frame clones and lacks some. The sample has hundreds of thousands of clones, 85% to 90% seen once. Source material: PBMCs. The receptors originated from a woman younger than 30 in good health and CMV-seronegative.

This chain uses TRBV13 with TRBJ2-5; 15 bases match TRBD2. The germline gives CDR1 PRHDT, CDR2 FYEKMQ (reference sequence). V gave up 5 bases and J gave up 9 bases; unmatched junction bases: 22. The CDR3 is made up of 20 amino acids. The CDR3, as DNA: TGTGCCAGCAGCCTCTTCCTGACGGGACTAGCGGGGGGTGCCGGGTTATCCCAGTACTTC. Protein: CASSLFLTGLAGGAGLSQYF.

This rearrangement joins TRBV27 to TRBJ1-3, with D possibly TRBD1 on 5 matching bases. The V end was cut by 8 bases, the J end by 0 bases, with 14 bases between. Germline CDR1 reads MNHEY; CDR2 reads SMNVEV (reference sequence). The CDR3 contains 15 residues. The CDR3, as DNA: TGTGCCAGCCGCCGGACACCCGTCTCTGGAAACACCATATATTTT. This translates into CASRRTPVSGNTIYF.

The V gene is TRBV21-1, the J gene TRBJ1-5; the table's TRBD1 call for D was not verified on the DNA. TRBV21-1 is a pseudogene. The CDR3 is 15 amino acids. As DNA, the CDR3 is TGTGCCAGCAGCATAGGACATAATAGCAATCAGCCCCAGCATTTT. As protein: CASSIGHNSNQPQHF.

V is TRBV14 and J is TRBJ2-7; 8 bases line up with TRBD1. J lost 5 bases, V lost 2 bases, and 5 bases had no gene match. Per germline, CDR1 SGHDN and CDR2 FVKESK. The CDR3 length is 14 residues. The CDR3 sequence is CASSQYTGGHEQYF. The CDR3, as DNA: TGTGCCAGCAGCCAATATACAGGGGGACACGAGCAGTACTTC.

This chain's CDR3 is CASSVALGTVNEKLFF. CDR3 coding DNA: TGTGCCAGCAGCGTAGCCCTAGGGACAGTTAATGAAAAACTGTTTTTT. The V and J genes are TRBV9 and TRBJ1-4, with 7 bases matching TRBD1. V lost 0 bases to trimming and J lost 4 bases; unmatched junction nucleotides: 6. This CDR3 is 16 amino acids long. CDR1 and CDR2 (germline): SGDLS, YYNGEE.

The chain has TRBV6-5 and TRBJ1-1; no clear D gene. The V end was cut by 2 bases, the J end by 4 bases, with 17 bases between. CDR3 length: 16 amino acids. CDR1 is MNHEY, CDR2 SVGAGI, per germline. The CDR3 region has the DNA TGTGCCAGCAGTTACGAGCTTACCGGTGCCCCCACTGAAGCTTTCTTT. Translating gives CASSYELTGAPTEAFF.

The chain carries TRBV27 and TRBJ1-2; 7 nucleotides line up with TRBD1. V was clipped by 1 base and J by 2 bases; unmatched bases: 4. The germline gives CDR1 MNHEY, CDR2 SMNVEV (reference sequence). CDR3 length equals 15 residues. Here the CDR3 DNA reads TGTGCCAGCAGTTTATGGGCGGGACAGAACTATGGCTACACCTTC. It translates to CASSLWAGQNYGYTF.

This chain uses TRBV18 with TRBJ2-5; 8 bases are a match to TRBD1. The germline gives CDR1 KGHSH, CDR2 LQKENI. The J segment lost 5 bases and the V segment lost 3 bases, leaving 8 bases of the junction unmatched. This CDR3 has 15 amino acids. The CDR3 spells CASSPPGQVDETQYF. The CDR3, as DNA: TGTGCCAGCTCACCCCCGGGACAGGTTGACGAGACCCAGTACTTC.

The chain couples TRBV18 to TRBJ1-1; D not resolved. Germline CDR1 reads KGHSH; CDR2 reads LQKENI. The ends were cut back, 0 bases at V and 4 bases at J, with 6 bases in the middle. The CDR3 length is 13 residues. CDR3 sequence reads: CASSPPPSTEAFF. The CDR3 DNA is TGTGCCAGCTCACCACCGCCGAGCACTGAAGCTTTCTTT. Looking up the rest from reference TRBV18 and TRBJ1-1 gives the full variable domain: NAGVMQNPRHLVRRRGQEARLRCSPMKGHSHVYWYRQLPEEGLKFMVYLQKENIIDESGMPKERFSAEFPKEGPSILRIQQVVRGDSAAYFCASSPPPSTEAFFGQGTRLTVV.

This sequence joins TRBV6-5 and TRBJ2-5; 7 nucleotides align to TRBD1. The CDR3 consists of 14 residues. CDR1 is MNHEY and CDR2 is SVGAGI in the germline V gene. The J segment lost 5 bases and the V segment lost 4 bases, leaving 7 bases of the junction unmatched. The CDR3 spells CASSSQGQRETQYF. The DNA for the CDR3 is TGTGCCAGCAGTTCCCAGGGACAGCGGGAGACCCAGTACTTC.

V usage is TRBV7-9 and J usage is TRBJ2-7; 14 bases fit TRBD2. The CDR3 contains 17 residues. CDR1 and CDR2 (germline): SEHNR, FQNEAQ (reference sequence). The V segment lost 6 bases and the J segment 2 bases; nucleotides outside the gene matches: 9. CDR3 DNA: TGTGCCAGCAGTCGACTAGCGGGGGGGCCTCGCACCTACGAGCAGTACTTC. The encoded protein is CASSRLAGGPRTYEQYF.

The J gene is TRBJ1-5, the V gene TRBV6-6; 8 positions agree with TRBD1. V trimming: 6 bases; J trimming: 4 bases; junction bases outside the gene matches: 8. There are 15 residues in the CDR3. CDR1 and CDR2 (germline): MNHNY, SVGAGI (reference sequence). CDR3 loop: CASRSDRVLNQPQHF. CDR3 nucleotides: TGTGCCAGCAGGTCGGACAGGGTCTTGAATCAGCCCCAGCATTTT.

The J gene is TRBJ1-4, the V gene TRBV18; tentative D call: TRBD1 (6 bases). CDR1 and CDR2 from the germline V gene are KGHSH and LQKENI. The CDR3 contains 15 residues. V gave up 3 bases and J gave up 10 bases, with 18 bases separating them. Here the CDR3 reads CASSPTGDIGRKLFF. The CDR3 DNA is TGTGCCAGCTCACCGACAGGCGATATTGGTCGAAAACTGTTTTTT.

V is TRBV10-2 and J is TRBJ2-1; 7 positions agree with TRBD2. This CDR3 has 15 residues. V shed 7 bases and J 2 bases; nucleotides not matched to a gene: 8. Germline loops: CDR1 WSHSY, CDR2 SAAADI. The CDR3 here is CASTRGDLTYNEQFF. Written as DNA, the CDR3 is TGCGCCAGCACCCGGGGGGACCTCACCTACAATGAGCAGTTCTTC.

This clone was counted between two and nine times. The chain has TRBV6-1 and TRBJ2-7, with TRBD1 matching 8 bases. J was trimmed by 2 bases and V by 6 bases; bases with no gene match: 6. This CDR3 contains 14 residues. CDR1 and CDR2 (germline): MNHNS, SASEGT. The CDR3 here is CASSVGQGPYEQYF. The CDR3 DNA reads TGTGCCAGCAGCGTCGGACAGGGCCCCTACGAGCAGTACTTC.

This rearrangement joins TRBV9 to TRBJ2-7, with 10 bases matching TRBD1. The junction had 15 bases not matched to a gene; V was cut back by 5 bases and J by 1 base. The CDR3 totals 18 residues. The germline gives CDR1 SGDLS, CDR2 YYNGEE. This CDR3 is CASSHTTAGTGVSYEQYF. CDR3 DNA sequence: TGTGCCAGCAGTCACACGACCGCCGGGACAGGGGTGTCCTACGAGCAGTACTTC.

The rearrangement joins TRBV5-1 to TRBJ2-1, with 7 bases that match TRBD2. Trimming cost V 2 bases and J 0 bases; bases outside gene matches: 5. Germline lookup yields CDR1 SGHRS and CDR2 YFSETQ. This CDR3 region has 16 residues. This CDR3 reads CASSLTAGPSYNEQFF. CDR3 DNA sequence: TGCGCCAGCAGCTTAACAGCGGGACCCTCCTACAATGAGCAGTTCTTC.

The J gene is TRBJ1-1, the V gene TRBV7-8; D is perhaps TRBD1 (5 bases). CDR3 size: 14 residues. Germline V gene lookup returns CDR1 SGHVS and CDR2 FQNEAQ. V shed 6 bases and J shed 8 bases, with 19 bases lying between them. For the CDR3, the DNA is TGTGCCAGCAGAAATTCGGATCAGGAGGGGGAAGCTTTCTTT. Its protein product is CASRNSDQEGEAFF.

The chain has TRBV2 and TRBJ2-3; 11 bases are shared with TRBD2. CDR1 is SNHLY and CDR2 is FYNNEI in the germline V gene. The CDR3 is 15 residues long. The V segment lost 6 bases and the J segment 4 bases; nucleotides outside the gene matches: 6. CDR3 in DNA: TGTGCCAGCAGCAAGGGACTAGCGGACCCAGATACGCAGTATTTT. Translating it yields CASSKGLADPDTQYF.

The DNA for the CDR3 is TGCGCCAGCAGCCCCCAAGGACAGGGGGACAGTCAGCCCCAGCATTTT. It yields the protein CASSPQGQGDSQPQHF. This rearrangement joins TRBV4-1 to TRBJ1-5, with 10 bases identical to TRBD1. CDR3 length equals 16 residues. V was pared by 4 bases and J by 6 bases, with 9 bases of the junction left unmatched. Germline V gene sequence: CDR1 MGHRA, CDR2 YSYEKL.

This sequence joins TRBV15 and TRBJ1-2, with D possibly TRBD1 on 5 matching bases. CDR1 LNHNV and CDR2 YYDKDF come from the germline V gene (reference sequence). There are 14 residues in the CDR3. Trimming removed 0 bases at V and 8 bases at J, with 13 bases between. The CDR3 region has the DNA TGTGCCACCAGCAGAGATGCAGGGTCTTACGGCTACACCTTC. Amino acids: CATSRDAGSYGYTF. Variable domain in full (rest from reference TRBV15 and TRBJ1-2): DAMVIQNPRYQVTQFGKPVTLSCSQTLNHNVMYWYQQKSSQAPKLLFHYYDKDFNNEADTPDNFQSRRPNTSFCFLDIRSPGLGDTAMYLCATSRDAGSYGYTFGSGTRLTVV.

The chain employs TRBV6-5 and TRBJ1-6; 10 bases agree with TRBD1. Germline-derived CDR1 and CDR2 are MNHEY and SVGAGI. The CDR3 totals 15 residues. V lost 5 bases to trimming and J lost 7 bases; unmatched junction nucleotides: 5. The CDR3 sequence is CASSRETGGNSPLHF. The CDR3 nucleotides are TGTGCCAGCAGTAGGGAGACAGGGGGCAATTCACCCCTCCACTTT.

Concerning this clone: In the same sample, other DNA sequences code for this CDR3. CDR3 sequence (DNA): TGTGCCAGCAGCTTAGTCGGGACAGGGGGCTACGAGCAGTACTTC. Its protein product is CASSLVGTGGYEQYF. The gene calls are TRBV7-2 and TRBJ2-5, with TRBD1 matching 11 bases. The DNA end is a closer match to TRBJ2-7, so the J assignment may be wrong. Germline V CDR1 and CDR2: SGHTA, FQGNSA. CDR3 length: 15 residues.

The gene calls are TRBV9 and TRBJ1-2, with 9 nucleotides matching TRBD1. This CDR3 is built from 16 residues. Germline values: CDR1 SGDLS, CDR2 YYNGEE. V lost 3 bases to trimming and J lost 2 bases; unmatched junction nucleotides: 8. The CDR3 loop is CASSAPRDRANYGYTF. CDR3 nucleotides: TGTGCCAGCAGCGCCCCAAGGGACAGGGCCAACTATGGCTACACCTTC.

This clone was seen a few times. The chain links TRBV6-1 to TRBJ1-2; 7 nucleotides agree with TRBD1. The CDR3 covers 17 residues. The V gene end was trimmed by 3 bases and the J gene end by 4 bases; junction bases not matched to a gene: 14. Germline V lookup: CDR1 MNHNS, CDR2 SASEGT. The CDR3 protein is CASSEGFGTARPYGYTF. CDR3 nucleotide sequence: TGTGCCAGCAGTGAGGGGTTTGGGACAGCGAGGCCCTATGGCTACACCTTC.

The DNA for the CDR3 is TGCGCCAGCAGCTCCCCGGGAAGTGATGGCTACACCTTC. This gives the protein CASSSPGSDGYTF. V and J are TRBV5-1 and TRBJ1-2, with no clear D. Trimming removed 3 bases at V and 6 bases at J, with 12 bases between. The CDR3 is 13 residues long. CDR1 SGHRS and CDR2 YFSETQ come from the germline V gene.

The V and J genes are TRBV2 and TRBJ2-5, with TRBD2 matching 13 bases. This CDR3 has 15 amino acids. Germline CDR1 reads SNHLY; CDR2 reads FYNNEI. Trimming removed 7 bases from V and 4 bases from J; junction bases left unmatched: 6. CDR3 sequence: CASIPTSGGTETQYF. CDR3 nucleotides: TGTGCCAGCATCCCGACTAGCGGGGGGACAGAGACCCAGTACTTC.

This clone was seen only a few times. The CDR3 region is CASSSTDSLYGYTF. In DNA form, the CDR3 reads TGTGCCAGCAGTTCCACTGACAGCTTGTATGGCTACACCTTC. The rearrangement uses TRBV6-5 and TRBJ1-2; maybe TRBD1 (5 bases). V lost 4 bases and J lost 5, with 14 bases in between. The V gene's germline CDR1 is MNHEY and CDR2 SVGAGI. This CDR3 comprises 14 residues.

Concerning this clone: This same CDR3 is encoded by further DNA sequences in the sample. The chain is built from TRBV30 and TRBJ1-5, with D perhaps TRBD1 (6 bases). V was trimmed by 3 bases and J by 5 bases, leaving 14 bases between them. CDR1 is GTSNPN, CDR2 SVGIG, per germline (reference sequence). This CDR3 has 14 amino acids. The CDR3 DNA follows: TGTGCCTGGAGCCCACAGGGAGGGTATCAGCCCCAGCATTTT. Translating gives CAWSPQGGYQPQHF. Full variable domain (missing parts from reference TRBV30 and TRBJ1-5): SQTIHQWPATLVQPVGSPLSLECTVEGTSNPNLYWYRQAAGRGLQLLFYSVGIGQISSEVPQNLSASRPQDRQFILSSKKLLLSDSGFYLCAWSPQGGYQPQHFGDGTRLSIL.

The chain links TRBV5-1 to TRBJ1-4, with TRBD1 matching 9 bases. Trimming at V came to 4 bases and at J to 0 bases, leaving 7 bases not matched to a gene. This CDR3 is built from 17 residues. Per the germline V gene, CDR1 is SGHRS and CDR2 is YFSETQ. The CDR3 coding sequence is TGCGCCAGCAGCCTGGGACAGGGAATGGCAACTAATGAAAAACTGTTTTTT. Amino acids: CASSLGQGMATNEKLFF. Supplemented by reference TRBV5-1 and TRBJ1-4, the full variable domain reads KAGVTQTPRYLIKTRGQQVTLSCSPISGHRSVSWYQQTPGQGLQFLFEYFSETQRNKGNFPGRFSGRQFSNSRSEMNVSTLELGDSALYLCASSLGQGMATNEKLFFGSGTQLSVL.